This T cell receptor beta chain originates from a study of blood T cell repertoires in COVID-19. Background on the study: From the United States, Italy and Spain came samples of acute and convalescent COVID-19.

Patients of the Seattle cohort, enrolled during active infection, were followed longitudinally. Germline V gene data show CDR1 as MNHEY and CDR2 as SVGAGI. With 7 bases clipped from V and 3 bases from J, the junction kept 6 bases outside the gene matches. This CDR3 is 14 amino acids long. In the authors' workflow: From reference gene primer amplification, estimates of nucleated cell counts were derived. Profiling relied on immunoSEQ multiplex PCR, and the TCRdb table lists in-frame clones only, not all of them. That table furnishes V, J and clone size, whereas the DNA furnished D and trimming. The table lists roughly 300,000 clones, roughly nine tenths of them singletons.

The sequenced sample was peripheral blood. This receptor was obtained from a young woman with COVID-19, enrolled during active disease. This chain joins TRBV6-5 and TRBJ1-2; 9 bases align to TRBD1. The CDR3 loop is CASKRQGDYYGYTF. As DNA, the CDR3 is TGTGCCAGCAAACGACAGGGGGACTACTATGGCTACACCTTC.